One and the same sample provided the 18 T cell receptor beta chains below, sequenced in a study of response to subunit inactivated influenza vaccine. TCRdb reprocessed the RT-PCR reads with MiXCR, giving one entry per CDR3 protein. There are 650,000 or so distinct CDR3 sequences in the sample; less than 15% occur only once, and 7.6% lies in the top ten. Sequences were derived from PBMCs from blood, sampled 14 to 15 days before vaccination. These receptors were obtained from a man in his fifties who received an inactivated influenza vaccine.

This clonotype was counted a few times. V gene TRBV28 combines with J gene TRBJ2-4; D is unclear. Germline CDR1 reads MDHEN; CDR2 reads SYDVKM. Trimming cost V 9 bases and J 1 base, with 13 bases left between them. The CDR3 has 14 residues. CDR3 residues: CASLDGPAKNIQYF. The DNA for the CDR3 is TGTGCCAGTCTCGACGGGCCCGCCAAAAACATTCAGTACTTC.

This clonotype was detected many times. CDR3 amino acids: CSATPLAGANEQFF. CDR3 DNA sequence: TGCAGTGCTACCCCCCTGGCGGGGGCCAATGAGCAGTTCTTC. V is TRBV20-1 and J is TRBJ2-1; D may be TRBD2 (7 bases). CDR3 length equals 14 residues. V lost 4 bases and J lost 6, with 16 bases in between. Germline loops: CDR1 DFQATT, CDR2 SNEGSKA (reference sequence).

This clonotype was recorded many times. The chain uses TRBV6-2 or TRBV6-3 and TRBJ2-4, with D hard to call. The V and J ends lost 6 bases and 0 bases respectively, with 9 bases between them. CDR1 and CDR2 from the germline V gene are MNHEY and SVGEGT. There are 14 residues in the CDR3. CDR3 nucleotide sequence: TGTGCCAGCAGCCGTGACCTAGCCAAAAACATTCAGTACTTC. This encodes CASSRDLAKNIQYF.

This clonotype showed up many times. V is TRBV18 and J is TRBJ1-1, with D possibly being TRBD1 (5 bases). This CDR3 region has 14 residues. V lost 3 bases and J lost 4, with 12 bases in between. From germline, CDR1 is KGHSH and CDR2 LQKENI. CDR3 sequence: CASSPLPGSTEAFF. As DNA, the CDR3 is TGTGCCAGCTCACCCCTCCCAGGGAGCACTGAAGCTTTCTTT.

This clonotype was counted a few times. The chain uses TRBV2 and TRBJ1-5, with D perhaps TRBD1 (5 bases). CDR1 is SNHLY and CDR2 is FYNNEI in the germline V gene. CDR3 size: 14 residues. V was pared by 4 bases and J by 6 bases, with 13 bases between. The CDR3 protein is CASSALQGSQPQHF. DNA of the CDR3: TGTGCCAGCAGTGCCCTGCAGGGCTCTCAGCCCCAGCATTTT.

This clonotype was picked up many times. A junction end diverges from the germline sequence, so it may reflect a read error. The CDR3 DNA follows: TGTGCCAGCAGTTTGAGACAGGGGGGAACCGGGGAGCTGTTTTTT. Translating gives CASSLRQGGTGELFF. V is TRBV5-1 and J is TRBJ2-2, with TRBD1 identical over 9 bases. Germline CDR1 SGHRS, CDR2 YFSETQ. The CDR3 contains 15 residues. Combining the CDR3 with reference TRBV5-1 and TRBJ2-2 gives the whole variable domain KAGVTQTPRYLIKTRGQQVTLSCSPISGHRSVSWYQQTPGQGLQFLFEYFSETQRNKGNFPGRFSGRQFSNSRSEMNVSTLELGDSALYLCASSLRQGGTGELFFGEGSRLTVL.

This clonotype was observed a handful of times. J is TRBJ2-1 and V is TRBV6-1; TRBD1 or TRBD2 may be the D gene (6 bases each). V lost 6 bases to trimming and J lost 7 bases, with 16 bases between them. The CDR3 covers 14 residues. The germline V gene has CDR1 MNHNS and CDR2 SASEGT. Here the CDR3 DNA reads TGTGCCAGCAGAGCGTGGGGGGCTACGAATGAGCAGTTCTTC. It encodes CASRAWGATNEQFF.

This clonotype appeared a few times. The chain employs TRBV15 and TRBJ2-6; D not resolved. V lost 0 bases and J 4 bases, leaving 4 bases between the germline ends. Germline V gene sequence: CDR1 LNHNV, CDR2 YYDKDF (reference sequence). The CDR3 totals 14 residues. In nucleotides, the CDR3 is TGTGCCACCAGCAGAGAGGCGGGGGCCAACGTCCTGACTTTC. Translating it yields CATSREAGANVLTF.

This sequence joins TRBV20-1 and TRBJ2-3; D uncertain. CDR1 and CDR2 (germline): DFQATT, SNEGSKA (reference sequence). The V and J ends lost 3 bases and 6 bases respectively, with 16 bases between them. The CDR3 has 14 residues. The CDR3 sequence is CSARKGPSLDTQYF. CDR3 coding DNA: TGCAGTGCTAGGAAAGGACCTTCCTTGGATACGCAGTATTTT.

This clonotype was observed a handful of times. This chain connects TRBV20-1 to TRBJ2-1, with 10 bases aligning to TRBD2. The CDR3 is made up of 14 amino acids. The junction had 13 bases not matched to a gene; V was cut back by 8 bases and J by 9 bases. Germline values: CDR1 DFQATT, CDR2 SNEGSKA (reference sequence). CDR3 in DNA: TGCAGTCCGGGGAGCGGGAGGGCCTGGAGTGAGCAGTTCTTC. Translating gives CSPGSGRAWSEQFF.

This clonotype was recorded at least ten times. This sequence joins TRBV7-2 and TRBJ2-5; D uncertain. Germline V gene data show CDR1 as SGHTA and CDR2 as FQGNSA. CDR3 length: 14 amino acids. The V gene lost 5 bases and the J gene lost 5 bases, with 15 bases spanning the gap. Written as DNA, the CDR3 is TGTGCCAGCAGCACCGGGCCCTCCGGGGAGACCCAGTACTTC. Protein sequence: CASSTGPSGETQYF.

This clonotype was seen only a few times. The CDR3 DNA reads as TGCAGTGGGTGGGACCAACCTCACGAGCAGTACTTC. It yields the protein CSGWDQPHEQYF. The chain employs TRBV20-1 and TRBJ2-7; D possibly matches TRBD1 or TRBD2 (5 bases each). The CDR3 contains 12 residues. CDR1 is DFQATT, CDR2 SNEGSKA, per germline (reference sequence). V lost 7 bases and J lost 5, with 15 bases in between.

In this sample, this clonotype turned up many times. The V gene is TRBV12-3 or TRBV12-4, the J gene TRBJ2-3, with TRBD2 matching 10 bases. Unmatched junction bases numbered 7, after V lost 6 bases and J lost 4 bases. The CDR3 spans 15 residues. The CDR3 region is CASSLPSGSSDTQYF. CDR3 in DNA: TGTGCCAGCAGCCTCCCTAGCGGGAGCTCAGATACGCAGTATTTT.

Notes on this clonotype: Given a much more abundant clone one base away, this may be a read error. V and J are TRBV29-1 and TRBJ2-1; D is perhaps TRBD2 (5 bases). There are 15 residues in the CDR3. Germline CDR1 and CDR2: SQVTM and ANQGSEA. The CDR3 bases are TGCAGCGTTGAGGGAGCCAGGAGCTCCTACAATGAGCACTTCTTC. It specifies CSVEGARSSYNEHFF.

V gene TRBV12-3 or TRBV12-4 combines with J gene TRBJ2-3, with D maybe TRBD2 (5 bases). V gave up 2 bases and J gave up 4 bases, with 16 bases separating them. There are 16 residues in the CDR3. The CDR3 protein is CASSLSSKRGPDTQYF. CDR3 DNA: TGTGCCAGCAGTTTATCATCGAAGCGAGGGCCAGATACGCAGTATTTT.

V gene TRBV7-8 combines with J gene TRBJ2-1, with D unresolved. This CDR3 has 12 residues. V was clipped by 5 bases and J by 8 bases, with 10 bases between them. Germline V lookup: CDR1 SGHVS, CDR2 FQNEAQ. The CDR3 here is CASSVTWDEQFF. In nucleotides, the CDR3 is TGTGCCAGCAGCGTGACGTGGGATGAGCAGTTCTTC.

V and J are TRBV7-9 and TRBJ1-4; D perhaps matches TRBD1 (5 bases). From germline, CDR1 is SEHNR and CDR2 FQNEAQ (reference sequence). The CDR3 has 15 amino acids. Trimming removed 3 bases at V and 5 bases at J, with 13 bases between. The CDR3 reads CASSFTQGKNEKLFF. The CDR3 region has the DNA TGTGCCAGCAGCTTCACCCAGGGAAAGAATGAAAAACTGTTTTTT.

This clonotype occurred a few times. In nucleotides, the CDR3 is TGTGCCAGCTCACAAAAATACCAAGACAGGGGGTCTCAATACGAGCAGTACTTC. Its protein is CASSQKYQDRGSQYEQYF. The chain recombines TRBV18 with TRBJ2-7, with 9 positions matching TRBD1. The CDR3 is made up of 18 amino acids. CDR1 and CDR2 (germline): KGHSH, LQKENI. Trimming removed 4 bases from V and 4 bases from J; junction bases left unmatched: 17. The full variable domain, with the rest looked up from reference TRBV18 and TRBJ2-7, is NAGVMQNPRHLVRRRGQEARLRCSPMKGHSHVYWYRQLPEEGLKFMVYLQKENIIDESGMPKERFSAEFPKEGPSILRIQQVVRGDSAAYFCASSQKYQDRGSQYEQYFGPGTRLTVT.